These 18 T cell receptor beta chains were all obtained from the same sample, sequenced in a study of T cell responses to AZD1222 COVID-19 vaccine. Assay: immunoSEQ multiplex PCR; the TCRdb copy retains only in-frame clones and omits some. The sample consists of some 150,000 clones, 92% of them appearing once. The specimen was peripheral blood, collected on day 0 of AZD1222 vaccination. The source is an adult in good health.

The V and J genes are TRBV2 and TRBJ2-6, with TRBD1 matching over 9 bases. V was pared by 6 bases and J by 3 bases, with 9 bases of the junction left unmatched. Germline-derived CDR1 and CDR2 are SNHLY and FYNNEI. The CDR3 covers 17 residues. The CDR3 sequence is CASSPGQGIGGANVLTF. The CDR3 DNA is TGTGCCAGCAGCCCCGGACAGGGGATCGGTGGGGCCAACGTCCTGACTTTC.

V gene TRBV20-1 combines with J gene TRBJ2-2; possible D gene TRBD1, 5 bases. V lost 3 bases and J lost 6, with 8 bases in between. Per germline, CDR1 DFQATT and CDR2 SNEGSKA (reference sequence). The CDR3 length is 12 residues. The CDR3 coding sequence is TGCAGTGCTAGTATAGGGGCCGGGGAGCTGTTTTTT. Its protein is CSASIGAGELFF.

The genes are TRBV18 and TRBJ2-2, with D uncertain. This CDR3 has 13 amino acids. The germline gives CDR1 KGHSH, CDR2 LQKENI. Trimming stripped 1 base from V and 5 bases from J, with 5 bases between. CDR3 coding DNA: TGTGCCAGCTCACCACGGGAAACCGGGGAGCTGTTTTTT. Protein product: CASSPRETGELFF.

The V call is TRBV6-5, the J call TRBJ2-1; 8 bases align to TRBD2. V was clipped by 4 bases and J by 13 bases; unmatched bases: 12. In germline, CDR1 is MNHEY, CDR2 SVGAGI. The CDR3 spans 14 residues. The CDR3 here is CASSSTSEYVSQFF. The DNA for the CDR3 is TGTGCCAGCAGTTCGACTAGCGAGTATGTCTCTCAGTTCTTC.

The V gene is TRBV7-9, the J gene TRBJ2-7, with D possibly being TRBD2 (7 bases). This CDR3 comprises 13 residues. From germline, CDR1 is SEHNR and CDR2 FQNEAQ (reference sequence). Trimming stripped 3 bases from V and 5 bases from J, with 11 bases between. The CDR3 DNA reads TGTGCCAGCAGCTTTGTGGGGGGGCACGAGCAGTACTTC. Residues: CASSFVGGHEQYF.

The V call is TRBV28, the J call TRBJ1-3; D unresolved. In germline, CDR1 is MDHEN, CDR2 SYDVKM. The CDR3 has 15 amino acids. Trimming removed 5 bases from V and 0 bases from J, with 11 bases in between. The CDR3 is CASSPPLSSGNTIYF. CDR3 in DNA: TGTGCCAGCAGTCCACCACTATCCTCTGGAAACACCATATATTTT.

This sequence joins TRBV5-1 and TRBJ2-2, with D possibly called TRBD1 or TRBD2 (5 bases each). The CDR3 is made up of 16 amino acids. V was cut by 3 bases and J by 7 bases, with 19 bases left in between. CDR1 and CDR2 from the germline V gene are SGHRS and YFSETQ. This CDR3 is CASSSGPGRRSGELFF. As DNA, the CDR3 is TGCGCCAGCAGCTCGGGACCGGGACGGAGGAGCGGGGAGCTGTTTTTT.

This clone was counted only a few times. V is TRBV7-2 and J is TRBJ2-7; D remains unclear. Looked up from germline, CDR1 is SGHTA and CDR2 is FQGNSA. This CDR3 region has 11 residues. The V and J ends lost 5 bases and 3 bases respectively, with 5 bases between them. The CDR3 region is CASSEYYEQYF. The CDR3 bases are TGTGCCAGCAGCGAGTACTACGAGCAGTACTTC.

The chain combines TRBV11-3 with TRBJ2-1; 9 bases are shared with TRBD1. V shed 1 base and J 4 bases; nucleotides not matched to a gene: 8. The CDR3 has 17 residues. Germline CDR1 and CDR2: SGHNT and YENEEA. CDR3 sequence: CASSLVAGTGSYNEQFF. The CDR3 DNA follows: TGTGCCAGCAGCTTAGTAGCCGGGACAGGGTCTTACAATGAGCAGTTCTTC.

V and J are TRBV28 and TRBJ2-1; TRBD2 matches 8 bases. V trimming: 5 bases; J trimming: 7 bases; junction bases outside the gene matches: 7. From germline, CDR1 is MDHEN and CDR2 SYDVKM. CDR3 length equals 14 residues. As DNA, the CDR3 is TGTGCCAGCAGTGCACTAGCGGCCCTAAATGAGCAGTTCTTC. It specifies CASSALAALNEQFF.

The chain couples TRBV28 to TRBJ1-6; 8 nucleotides match TRBD1. The CDR3 sequence is 19 residues long. From germline, CDR1 is MDHEN and CDR2 SYDVKM. The J segment lost 7 bases and the V segment lost 1 base, leaving 15 bases of the junction unmatched. CDR3 in DNA: TGTGCCAGCAGTTTATATAGGTGGGGGCAGGGGGCGAACAATTCACCCCTCCACTTT. This translates into CASSLYRWGQGANNSPLHF.

CDR3 bases: TGTGCCAGTACCATGGCGGGGCAGGGTGGGAGTGAAAAACTGTTTTTT. Protein sequence: CASTMAGQGGSEKLFF. The chain carries TRBV19 and TRBJ1-4; D may be TRBD1 (5 bases). Trimming stripped 7 bases from V and 7 bases from J, with 22 bases between. Germline V gene sequence: CDR1 LNHDA, CDR2 SQIVND (reference sequence). There are 16 residues in the CDR3.

CDR3 DNA: TGTGCCAGCAGCTTACGGGCGGCGTCCCTCCACTTT. It yields the protein CASSLRAASLHF. V usage is TRBV5-6 and J usage is TRBJ1-6; D not resolved. The germline CDR1 and CDR2 sequences are SGHDT and YYEEEE. The CDR3 loop spans 12 amino acids. V lost 2 bases to trimming and J lost 14 bases, with 11 bases between them. Together with reference TRBV5-6 and TRBJ1-6, the CDR3 gives the full variable domain: DAGVTQSPTHLIKTRGQQVTLRCSPKSGHDTVSWYQQALGQGPQFIFQYYEEEERQRGNFPDRFSGHQFPNYSSELNVNALLLGDSALYLCASSLRAASLHFGNGTRLTVT.

Only one count was recorded for this clone. The V call is TRBV20-1, the J call TRBJ2-5; D is uncertain. The CDR3 loop spans 14 amino acids. The V gene's germline CDR1 is DFQATT and CDR2 SNEGSKA (reference sequence). V lost 3 bases, J lost 5 bases, and 16 bases lay in between. This chain's CDR3 is CSASSLTRVETQYF. As DNA, the CDR3 is TGCAGTGCTAGTAGTCTAACAAGGGTGGAGACCCAGTACTTC.

V is TRBV19 and J is TRBJ1-5; 8 positions match TRBD1. CDR1 is LNHDA and CDR2 is SQIVND in the germline V gene (reference sequence). The V gene end was trimmed by 7 bases and the J gene end by 3 bases; junction bases not matched to a gene: 5. The CDR3 spans 14 residues. CDR3 sequence: CASTMDRVNQPQHF. As DNA, the CDR3 is TGTGCCAGTACCATGGACAGGGTCAATCAGCCCCAGCATTTT.

This chain connects TRBV28 to TRBJ2-7, with D maybe TRBD1 (6 bases). Germline V gene sequence: CDR1 MDHEN, CDR2 SYDVKM. Trimming took off 10 bases at V and 2 bases at J, with 12 bases between the two ends. The CDR3 totals 12 residues. This CDR3 is CATLRQAYEQYF. In nucleotides, the CDR3 is TGTGCCACCCTAAGACAGGCCTACGAGCAGTACTTC. Full variable domain (remainder filled in from reference TRBV28 and TRBJ2-7): DVKVTQSSRYLVKRTGEKVFLECVQDMDHENMFWYRQDPGLGLRLIYFSYDVKMKEKGDIPEGYSVSREKKERFSLILESASTNQTSMYLCATLRQAYEQYFGPGTRLTVT.

The chain links TRBV7-8 to TRBJ2-4; a possible D gene is TRBD2 (5 bases). Germline V gene lookup returns CDR1 SGHVS and CDR2 FQNEAQ. Trimming left V 2 bases short and J 0 bases short, with 11 bases between. The CDR3 is made up of 16 amino acids. The CDR3 nucleotides are TGTGCCAGCAGCTTAAAGCCGGGATTAGCCAAAAACATTCAGTACTTC. Its protein product is CASSLKPGLAKNIQYF.

This chain uses TRBV7-6 with TRBJ1-5, with unresolved D. Trimming cost V 1 base and J 4 bases, with 11 bases left between them. The CDR3 has 15 residues. Germline CDR1 SGHVS, CDR2 FNYEAQ. The CDR3 nucleotides are TGTGCCAGCAGCTTAGAACCCGGGTTTAATCAGCCCCAGCATTTT. Translating it yields CASSLEPGFNQPQHF.